This T cell receptor (beta chain) was retrieved from a study of blood T cell repertoires in COVID-19. Assay: immunoSEQ multiplex PCR; the TCRdb copy retains only in-frame clones and omits some. This sample has 300,000 or so clones, with 80% to 90% found just once. CDR3 size: 16 residues. The germline V gene has CDR1 SGDLS and CDR2 YYNGEE. J lost 6 bases, V lost 5 bases, and 13 bases had no gene match. Recruits, aged about 18 to 95 years, lived in 25 or so US areas. The sequenced material came from PBMCs or T cells enriched from blood (not recorded which). This rearrangement joins TRBV9 to TRBJ1-2; TRBD1 aligns across 10 bases. The clonotype was recovered from a woman aged 40 to 50 with acute COVID-19. CDR3 DNA: TGTGCCAGCAGACGTGAGGGGACAGGGGTCTTCCATGGCTACACCTTC. The encoded protein is CASRREGTGVFHGYTF. Supplemented by reference TRBV9 and TRBJ1-2, the full variable domain reads DSGVTQTPKHLITATGQRVTLRCSPRSGDLSVYWYQQSLDQGLQFLIQYYNGEERAKGNILERFSAQQFPDLHSELNLSSLELGDSALYFCASRREGTGVFHGYTFGSGTRLTVV.